This T cell receptor (beta chain) was documented in a study of blood T cell repertoires in COVID-19. The overall study: Specimens from acute and convalescent COVID-19 originated in the United States, Italy and Spain.

This clone has just one count. Clones were sequenced by immunoSEQ multiplex PCR, and TCRdb holds only the in-frame ones, with some missing. The sample consists of 99,000 or so clones, approximately 81% of them appearing once. CDR1 is MNHNS and CDR2 is SASEGT in the germline V gene. This CDR3 has 16 residues. V was clipped by 2 bases and J by 2 bases, with 13 bases between them. The chain couples TRBV6-1 to TRBJ1-5; D possibly corresponds to TRBD1 (6 bases). The sample was peripheral blood. The clonotype was recovered from an elderly man with acute or convalescent COVID-19. The CDR3 DNA sequence: TGTGCCAGCAGTGAAATGGGGGGGGCGGGCAATCAGCCCCAGCATTTT. This sequence encodes CASSEMGGAGNQPQHF.